One sample yielded the 25 T cell receptor beta chains listed below, sequenced in a study of cytomegalovirus exposure and HLA in healthy donors. Both 60 Vbeta primers and 13 Jbeta primers went into the PCR. Here immunoSEQ multiplex PCR was the method, and the copy in TCRdb shows in-frame clones only, minus some. The sample yields more than 95,000 clones, approximately 80% seen once. The material sequenced was PBMCs. These receptors all stem from a young man in good health and CMV-seropositive.

The J gene is TRBJ2-7, the V gene TRBV4-1, with D maybe TRBD2 (5 bases). Trimming cost V 4 bases and J 7 bases, with 17 bases left between them. Looked up from germline, CDR1 is MGHRA and CDR2 is YSYEKL. The length of the CDR3 is 14 residues. This CDR3 reads CASSPGALLVEQYF. The CDR3 region has the DNA TGCGCCAGCAGCCCCGGCGCTCTACTAGTTGAGCAGTACTTC.

J is TRBJ1-5 and V is TRBV7-9; D is possibly TRBD1 (6 bases). The V end was cut by 3 bases, the J end by 1 base, with 16 bases between. Germline assignment: CDR1 SEHNR and CDR2 FQNEAQ (reference sequence). The CDR3 length is 17 residues. CDR3 DNA sequence: TGTGCCAGCAGCTTCGGGGGGTGGGGGGGCAGCAATCAGCCCCAGCATTTT. Translated, it gives CASSFGGWGGSNQPQHF.

The J gene is TRBJ2-2, the V gene TRBV6-4; 8 bases line up with TRBD1. Per the germline V gene, CDR1 is MRHNA and CDR2 is SNTAGT. The CDR3 totals 15 residues. V trimming: 6 bases; J trimming: 3 bases; junction bases outside the gene matches: 6. The CDR3 sequence: CASRPDRAYTGELFF. CDR3 DNA sequence: TGTGCCAGCAGACCGGACAGGGCATACACCGGGGAGCTGTTTTTT.

The chain uses TRBV20-1 and TRBJ2-1; D call uncertain. V lost 6 bases and J 5 bases, leaving 5 bases between the germline ends. Germline V gene data show CDR1 as DFQATT and CDR2 as SNEGSKA (reference sequence). This CDR3 comprises 10 residues. The CDR3 nucleotides are TGCAGTGCCCAAAACAATGAGCAGTTCTTC. Its translation: CSAQNNEQFF.

V gene TRBV14 combines with J gene TRBJ2-5, with a possible D match to TRBD1 (6 bases). Trimming stripped 0 bases from V and 7 bases from J, with 9 bases between. This CDR3 region has 13 residues. Germline assignment: CDR1 SGHDN and CDR2 FVKESK. The CDR3 is CASSQDGGATQYF. CDR3 coding DNA: TGTGCCAGCAGCCAAGATGGGGGCGCGACCCAGTACTTC.

The chain recombines TRBV15 with TRBJ2-7, with D tentatively TRBD1 (5 bases). Germline V gene data show CDR1 as LNHNV and CDR2 as YYDKDF (reference sequence). The CDR3 is 15 amino acids. Between the trimmed V and J ends, which lost 0 bases and 0 bases, there was a span of 9 bases. The CDR3 region is CATSRDRTHSYEQYF. The DNA of the CDR3 is TGTGCCACCAGCAGAGATCGGACACACTCCTACGAGCAGTACTTC.

V and J are TRBV28 and TRBJ1-2; TRBD1 matches at 9 bases. Germline V gene sequence: CDR1 MDHEN, CDR2 SYDVKM. This CDR3 spans 14 amino acids. V gave up 6 bases and J gave up 4 bases; unmatched junction bases: 6. The chain's CDR3 is CASRTTGGAYGYTF. Here the CDR3 DNA reads TGTGCCAGCAGGACCACAGGGGGCGCCTATGGCTACACCTTC.

Remarks on this clone: This same CDR3 is encoded by further DNA sequences in the sample. This rearrangement joins TRBV13 to TRBJ1-2, with 10 bases that match TRBD1. Trimming at V came to 3 bases and at J to 3 bases, leaving 1 base not matched to a gene. The CDR3 has 14 amino acids. The germline V gene has CDR1 PRHDT and CDR2 FYEKMQ (reference sequence). In DNA form, the CDR3 reads TGTGCCAGCAGCTTGGGGACAGGGGACTATGGCTACACCTTC. Protein sequence: CASSLGTGDYGYTF.

This clone has a handful of counts. This chain uses TRBV7-2 with TRBJ1-1; D gene uncertain. With 1 base removed from V and 7 bases from J, the gap between germline ends came to 13 bases. There are 14 residues in the CDR3. Germline lookup yields CDR1 SGHTA and CDR2 FQGNSA. Here the CDR3 DNA reads TGTGCCAGCAGCTTAGGGATGAGCGGACTTGAAGCTTTCTTT. Encoded protein: CASSLGMSGLEAFF.

This chain uses TRBV5-1 with TRBJ2-3; no clear D gene. This CDR3 spans 15 amino acids. Germline V gene sequence: CDR1 SGHRS, CDR2 YFSETQ. With 0 bases removed from V and 4 bases from J, the gap between germline ends came to 12 bases. CDR3 in amino acids: CASSLGTQYPDTQYF. CDR3 DNA sequence: TGCGCCAGCAGCTTGGGAACACAATACCCAGATACGCAGTATTTT.

V is TRBV5-8 and J is TRBJ2-7; TRBD1 might be the D (5 bases). Trimming stripped 4 bases from V and 3 bases from J, with 11 bases between. This CDR3 has 13 amino acids. CDR1 SGHTS and CDR2 YDEGEE come from the germline V gene. The CDR3 nucleotides read TGTGCCAGCAGCCCCGGACACCTCTACGAGCAGTACTTC. Protein: CASSPGHLYEQYF.

This clone appeared once. The chain is built from TRBV7-9 and TRBJ1-4, with 8 bases identical to TRBD1. In germline, CDR1 is SEHNR, CDR2 FQNEAQ (reference sequence). The junction had 1 base not matched to a gene; V was cut back by 3 bases and J by 7 bases. The CDR3 runs 13 residues. CDR3 DNA sequence: TGTGCCAGCAGCTTCACAGGGGGTGAAAAACTGTTTTTT. Its protein is CASSFTGGEKLFF.

This clone occurred once. The rearrangement links TRBV5-4 to TRBJ2-3, with a possible D match to TRBD2 (6 bases). CDR1 is SGHNT, CDR2 YYREEE, per germline (reference sequence). This CDR3 spans 16 amino acids. The ends were cut back, 4 bases at V and 1 base at J, with 16 bases in the middle. The CDR3 loop reads CASSARLASGTDTQYF. DNA for the CDR3: TGTGCCAGCAGCGCACGCCTAGCGTCCGGCACAGATACGCAGTATTTT. Looking up the rest from reference TRBV5-4 and TRBJ2-3 gives the full variable domain: ETGVTQSPTHLIKTRGQQVTLRCSSQSGHNTVSWYQQALGQGPQFIFQYYREEENGRGNFPPRFSGLQFPNYSSELNVNALELDDSALYLCASSARLASGTDTQYFGPGTRLTVL.

V usage is TRBV11-2 and J usage is TRBJ2-7, with D possibly TRBD1 on 5 matching bases. Germline assignment: CDR1 SGHAT and CDR2 FQNNGV. V was clipped by 1 base and J by 12 bases, with 16 bases between them. CDR3 length equals 13 residues. The chain's CDR3 is CASSLVVRVFPYF. The DNA of the CDR3 is TGTGCCAGCAGCTTAGTGGTCAGGGTTTTCCCGTACTTC.

The chain has TRBV4-3 and TRBJ1-1; D is possibly TRBD1 (6 bases). Per germline, CDR1 LGHNA and CDR2 YSLEER. CDR3 length: 16 amino acids. V lost 2 bases to trimming and J lost 2 bases, with 15 bases between them. The CDR3 bases are TGCGCCAGCAGCCAATACTCGACAGGCGATAACACTGAAGCTTTCTTT. Its protein is CASSQYSTGDNTEAFF.

The count of this clone is one. The chain recombines TRBV7-6 with TRBJ1-1; 10 nucleotides agree with TRBD1. V dropped 5 bases and J dropped 3; count of bases not matched to a gene: 9. Per germline, CDR1 SGHVS and CDR2 FNYEAQ. The length of the CDR3 is 16 residues. The CDR3 region is CASSPEGTGAYTEAFF. CDR3 DNA sequence: TGTGCCAGCAGCCCTGAGGGGACAGGGGCTTACACTGAAGCTTTCTTT.

The J gene is TRBJ2-3, the V gene TRBV9; D perhaps matches TRBD1 (6 bases). Trimming left V 0 bases short and J 1 base short, with 6 bases between. The CDR3 covers 14 residues. CDR1 SGDLS and CDR2 YYNGEE come from the germline V gene. CDR3 sequence: CASSVEGGTDTQYF. For the CDR3, the DNA is TGTGCCAGCAGCGTAGAGGGGGGCACAGATACGCAGTATTTT. Full variable domain (outside the CDR3, taken from reference TRBV9 and TRBJ2-3): DSGVTQTPKHLITATGQRVTLRCSPRSGDLSVYWYQQSLDQGLQFLIQYYNGEERAKGNILERFSAQQFPDLHSELNLSSLELGDSALYFCASSVEGGTDTQYFGPGTRLTVL.

The gene calls are TRBV6-5 and TRBJ1-2; D is unclear. The germline V gene encodes CDR1 MNHEY and CDR2 SVGAGI. V lost 4 bases to trimming and J lost 2 bases, with 11 bases between them. CDR3 size: 14 residues. The CDR3 nucleotides are TGTGCCAGCAGTTCCCTCTCGAGAAACTATGGCTACACCTTC. Amino acids: CASSSLSRNYGYTF.

In this sample, this clone turned up a few times. This rearrangement joins TRBV7-2 to TRBJ1-5; a possible D gene is TRBD1 (5 bases). V shed 5 bases and J shed 2 bases, with 13 bases lying between them. The CDR3 is made up of 15 amino acids. From germline, CDR1 is SGHTA and CDR2 FQGNSA. The CDR3 is CASSADRSGNQPQHF. The CDR3 bases are TGTGCCAGCAGCGCAGACAGATCAGGCAATCAGCCCCAGCATTTT. The whole variable domain, filled in from reference TRBV7-2 and TRBJ1-5, reads GAGVSQSPSNKVTEKGKDVELRCDPISGHTALYWYRQSLGQGLEFLIYFQGNSAPDKSGLPSDRFSAERTGGSVSTLTIQRTQQEDSAVYLCASSADRSGNQPQHFGDGTRLSIL.

This rearrangement joins TRBV4-1 to TRBJ2-7, with a possible D match to TRBD2 (5 bases). Trimming took 0 bases from V and 4 from J, leaving 16 bases between them. The germline V gene encodes CDR1 MGHRA and CDR2 YSYEKL. The CDR3 covers 16 residues. In DNA, the CDR3 is TGCGCCAGCAGCCAAGATAGATCGGGGTCTCCTTACGAGCAGTACTTC. Encoded protein: CASSQDRSGSPYEQYF.

The rearrangement links TRBV27 to TRBJ2-7; 11 bases align to TRBD2. Losses at the gene ends were 2 bases for V and 5 bases for J; bases not matched to a gene: 2. The CDR3 runs 14 residues. In germline, CDR1 is MNHEY, CDR2 SMNVEV (reference sequence). The CDR3 sequence: CASSLTSGSHEQYF. CDR3 in DNA: TGTGCCAGCAGTTTAACTAGCGGGAGCCACGAGCAGTACTTC.

A few counts support this clone. The chain uses TRBV4-1 and TRBJ1-1, with 8 bases identical to TRBD1. The trim removed 3 bases at V and 1 base at J, leaving 10 bases unmatched. Germline CDR1 MGHRA, CDR2 YSYEKL. The CDR3 covers 17 residues. DNA for the CDR3: TGCGCCAGCAGCCACGGACGACAGGGGAGATGGAACACTGAAGCTTTCTTT. Its protein product is CASSHGRQGRWNTEAFF.

The gene calls are TRBV13 and TRBJ1-2; TRBD1 aligns across 9 bases. V gave up 2 bases and J gave up 7 bases; unmatched junction bases: 5. This CDR3 has 14 residues. CDR1 is PRHDT, CDR2 FYEKMQ, per germline (reference sequence). Here the CDR3 DNA reads TGTGCCAGCAGCTTATTGGGACAGGGTGGTGGCTACACCTTC. Translated, it gives CASSLLGQGGGYTF.

The CDR3 sequence is CASVLAGGTDTQYF. The CDR3, as DNA: TGTGCCAGCGTACTAGCGGGAGGAACAGATACGCAGTATTTT. The chain carries TRBV7-9 and TRBJ2-3, with 12 nucleotides matching TRBD2. There are 14 residues in the CDR3. Germline V CDR1 and CDR2: SEHNR, FQNEAQ (reference sequence). V was clipped by 8 bases and J by 3 bases; unmatched bases: 3.

The chain couples TRBV19 to TRBJ2-1; D gene unclear. V lost 7 bases to trimming and J lost 7 bases, with 14 bases between them. Germline V lookup: CDR1 LNHDA, CDR2 SQIVND (reference sequence). The CDR3 spans 13 residues. CDR3 coding DNA: TGTGCCAGTAACGAGCGATACGCTAATGAGCAGTTCTTC. Translated, it gives CASNERYANEQFF.